The clone carrying this TCR beta chain occurred many times. Compared with germline, one end of the junction differs, possibly owing to a read error. Germline assignment: CDR1 SGHDN and CDR2 FVKESK. The CDR3 has 14 amino acids. Whole blood, unfractionated, served as the material for total RNA extraction. The study's library attached unique molecular identifiers to single cDNA molecules. Via MiXCR, TCRdb re-called the 5' RACE reads, giving one row per CDR3 protein. In the table there are some 150,000 distinct CDR3 sequences, 4.1% of which are singletons. This record belongs to a study of human T cells and chemical hapten exposure.

The receptor was isolated from a female donor in good health. The chain links TRBV14 to TRBJ2-2, with D hard to call. Here the CDR3 reads CASSQAWNAGELFF. DNA for the CDR3: TGTGCCAGCAGCCAAGCGTGGAACGCCGGGGAGCTGTTTTTT. Drawing the rest from reference TRBV14 and TRBJ2-2, the complete variable domain is EAGVTQFPSHSVIEKGQTVTLRCDPISGHDNLYWYRRVMGKEIKFLLHFVKESKQDESGMPNNRFLAERTGGTYSTLKVQPAELEDSGVYFCASSQAWNAGELFFGEGSRLTVL.